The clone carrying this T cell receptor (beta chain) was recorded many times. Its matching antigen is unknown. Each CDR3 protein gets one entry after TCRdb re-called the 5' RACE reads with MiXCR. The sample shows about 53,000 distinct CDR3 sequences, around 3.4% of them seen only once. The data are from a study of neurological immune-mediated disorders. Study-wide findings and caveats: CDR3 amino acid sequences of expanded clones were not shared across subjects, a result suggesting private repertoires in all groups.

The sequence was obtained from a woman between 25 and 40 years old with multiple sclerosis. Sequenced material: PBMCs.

This CDR3 is CASSQGQGTQPQHF. The CDR3 coding sequence is TGTGCCAGCAGCCAGGGACAGGGGACTCAGCCCCAGCATTTT. The chain links TRBV12-3 or TRBV12-4 to TRBJ1-5; TRBD1 matches at 10 bases. The trim removed 6 bases at V and 6 bases at J, leaving 5 bases unmatched. The CDR3 sequence is 14 residues long.